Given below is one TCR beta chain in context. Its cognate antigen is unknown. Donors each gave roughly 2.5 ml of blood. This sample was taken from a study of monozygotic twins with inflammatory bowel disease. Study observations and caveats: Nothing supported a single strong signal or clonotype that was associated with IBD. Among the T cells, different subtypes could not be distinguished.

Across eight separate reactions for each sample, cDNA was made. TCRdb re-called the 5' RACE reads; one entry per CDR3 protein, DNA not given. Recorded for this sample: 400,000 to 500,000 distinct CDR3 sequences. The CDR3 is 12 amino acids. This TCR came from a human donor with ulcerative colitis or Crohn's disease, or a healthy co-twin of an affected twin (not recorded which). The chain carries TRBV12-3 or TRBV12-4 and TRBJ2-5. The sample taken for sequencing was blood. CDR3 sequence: CASTKTLETQYF.